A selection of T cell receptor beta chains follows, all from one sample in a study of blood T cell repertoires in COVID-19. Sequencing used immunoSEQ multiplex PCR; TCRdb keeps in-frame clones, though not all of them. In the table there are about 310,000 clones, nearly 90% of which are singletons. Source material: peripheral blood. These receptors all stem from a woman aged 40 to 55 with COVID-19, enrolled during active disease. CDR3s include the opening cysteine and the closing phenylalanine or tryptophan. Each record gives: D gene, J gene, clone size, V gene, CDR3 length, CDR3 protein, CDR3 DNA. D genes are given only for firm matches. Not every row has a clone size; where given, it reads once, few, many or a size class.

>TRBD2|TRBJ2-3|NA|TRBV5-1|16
CASSLGTSGSTDTQYF
TGCGCCAGCAGCCTCGGGACTAGCGGCAGCACAGATACGCAGTATTTT
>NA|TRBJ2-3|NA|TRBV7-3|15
CASSPLGGQTDTQYF
TGTGCCAGCAGCCCTTTGGGGGGGCAGACAGATACGCAGTATTTT
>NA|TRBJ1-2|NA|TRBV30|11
CAWTGSGGYTF
TGTGCCTGGACGGGAAGCGGTGGCTACACCTTC
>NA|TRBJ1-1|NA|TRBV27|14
CAAGEGAVRTEAFF
TGTGCCGCTGGTGAGGGCGCGGTTCGGACTGAAGCTTTCTTT
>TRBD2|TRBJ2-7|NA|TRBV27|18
CASSTRTSGGPDSYEQYF
TGTGCCAGCAGTACACGGACTAGCGGGGGGCCAGACTCCTACGAGCAGTACTTC
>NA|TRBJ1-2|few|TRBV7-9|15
CASRGTAGAGYGYTF
TGTGCCAGCAGGGGTACAGCGGGGGCCGGCTATGGCTACACCTTC
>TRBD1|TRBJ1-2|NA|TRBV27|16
CASSSILGQGAGGYTF
TGTGCCAGCAGTTCCATCCTCGGACAGGGGGCGGGGGGCTACACCTTC
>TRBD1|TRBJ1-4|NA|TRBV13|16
CASSSRDSFDNEKLFF
TGTGCCAGCAGCTCCAGGGACAGCTTTGATAATGAAAAACTGTTTTTT
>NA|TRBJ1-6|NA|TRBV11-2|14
CASSSDPGNSPLHF
TGTGCCAGCAGCTCCGACCCGGGTAATTCACCCCTCCACTTT
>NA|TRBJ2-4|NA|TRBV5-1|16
CASSLGGRGSKNIQYF
TGCGCCAGCAGCTTGGGTGGCAGGGGATCCAAAAACATTCAGTACTTC
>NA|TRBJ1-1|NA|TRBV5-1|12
CASQGSGTEAFF
TGCGCCAGCCAGGGGTCTGGCACTGAAGCTTTCTTT
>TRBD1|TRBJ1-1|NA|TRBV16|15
CASSLLRTGGTEAFF
TGTGCCAGCAGCCTTCTTCGGACAGGGGGCACTGAAGCTTTCTTT
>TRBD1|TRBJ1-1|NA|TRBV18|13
CASSPTGGTEAFF
TGTGCCAGCTCACCAACAGGGGGCACTGAAGCTTTCTTT
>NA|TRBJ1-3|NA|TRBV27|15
CAGGGGAPGGNTIYF
TGTGCCGGAGGGGGGGGCGCCCCGGGCGGAAACACCATATATTTT
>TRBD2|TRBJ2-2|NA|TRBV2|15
CASSASTSSTGELFF
TGTGCCAGCAGTGCTTCGACTAGCTCCACCGGGGAGCTGTTTTTT
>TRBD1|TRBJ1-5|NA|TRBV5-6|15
CASSLGDSANQPQHF
TGTGCCAGCAGCTTGGGGGACAGTGCTAATCAGCCCCAGCATTTT
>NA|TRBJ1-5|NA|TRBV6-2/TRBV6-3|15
CASSPVGPAGQPQHF
TGTGCCAGCAGTCCCGTTGGCCCGGCGGGTCAGCCCCAGCATTTT
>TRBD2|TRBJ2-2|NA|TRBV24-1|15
CATSPRGGVTGELFF
TGTGCCACCAGTCCTCGCGGGGGGGTCACCGGGGAGCTGTTTTTT
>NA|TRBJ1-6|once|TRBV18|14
CASSVEGRNSPLHF
TGTGCCAGCTCGGTGGAGGGTCGCAATTCACCCCTCCACTTT
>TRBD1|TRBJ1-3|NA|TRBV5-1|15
CASSWDSSSGNTIYF
TGCGCCAGCAGCTGGGACAGTTCCTCTGGAAACACCATATATTTT
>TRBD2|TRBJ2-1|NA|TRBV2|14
CASIPGLAAGEQFF
TGTGCCAGCATCCCGGGACTAGCGGCGGGTGAGCAGTTCTTC
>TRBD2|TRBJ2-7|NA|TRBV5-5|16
CASSSKASGRDYEQYF
TGTGCCAGCAGTTCAAAAGCTAGCGGGAGGGACTACGAGCAGTACTTC
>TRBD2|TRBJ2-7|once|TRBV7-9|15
CASSSWTSGIYEQYF
TGTGCCAGCAGCTCTTGGACTAGCGGGATCTACGAGCAGTACTTC
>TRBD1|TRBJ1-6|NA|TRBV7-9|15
CASSLGQASGSPLHF
TGTGCCAGCAGCTTGGGACAGGCGTCGGGGTCACCCCTCCACTTT